The source of this T cell receptor (beta chain) is a study of CD8 T cells in ankylosing spondylitis. This clonotype was found a few times. The antigen remains undetermined. Each TCR beta library was made by quantitative 5'-RACE that incorporated molecular barcodes. TCRdb re-analysed the 5' RACE reads in MiXCR, keeping a single row per CDR3 protein. Among about 360,000 distinct CDR3 sequences listed, approximately 15% were seen once. Germline values: CDR1 SGHRS, CDR2 YFSETQ. The J segment lost 5 bases and the V segment lost 2 bases, leaving 8 bases of the junction unmatched. CDR3 length equals 16 residues. Study-wide points: Clones tied to disease were said to be significantly enriched in matched ankylosing spondylitis synovial fluid. One TCR beta motif, made up of 7 or 8 highly homologous variants, appeared characteristic of ankylosing spondylitis blood. Previous work reported some of these motif variants in the synovial fluid and blood of reactive arthritis.

The V call is TRBV5-1, the J call TRBJ2-3; 10 bases align to TRBD2. Source material: blood, either unsorted or a sorted T cell fraction (not recorded which). This receptor was obtained from a male donor with ankylosing spondylitis or in good health (not recorded which). The DNA of the CDR3 is TGCGCCAGCAGCTTCCTAGCGGGGGCGCGGGAAGATACGCAGTATTTT. Translating gives CASSFLAGAREDTQYF.